These 2 T cell receptor beta chains were all obtained from the same sample, sequenced in a study of T cell responses to AZD1222 COVID-19 vaccine. TCRdb's table, derived via immunoSEQ multiplex PCR, lists solely in-frame clones and lacks some. In the table there are 13,000 or so clones, under 90% of which are singletons. This sample comprised peripheral blood, obtained 28 days after the second AZD1222 dose. The receptors were sampled from an adult who received the AZD1222 COVID-19 vaccine.

The J gene is TRBJ2-7, the V gene TRBV15; D remains unclear. From germline, CDR1 is LNHNV and CDR2 YYDKDF (reference sequence). The CDR3 is 13 residues long. V gave up 1 base and J gave up 2 bases, with 6 bases separating them. The chain's CDR3 is CATSRGTTYEQYF. CDR3 bases: TGTGCCACCAGCAGAGGCACCACCTACGAGCAGTACTTC.

The chain's CDR3 is CASSLTPEGYYGYTF. Written as DNA, the CDR3 is TGTGCCAGCAGCTTAACCCCAGAGGGTTACTATGGCTACACCTTC. The chain combines TRBV13 with TRBJ1-2; D is ambiguous. V lost 2 bases and J 3 bases, leaving 13 bases between the germline ends. The germline CDR1 and CDR2 sequences are PRHDT and FYEKMQ (reference sequence). This CDR3 spans 15 amino acids.